This TCR beta chain derives from a study of CD8+ T cells in alopecia areata. Study-level points and caveats: Mice showed TCR sharing more clearly than patients did, possibly owing to HLA.

The treatment is: oral pan-JAK inhibitor, 5-10 mg twice daily. RNA was extracted and reverse transcribed into cDNA as the sequencing template. Repertoires were generated with immunoSEQ multiplex PCR, while TCRdb's copy carries only in-frame clones and drops some. This sample yields approximately 90,000 clones, of which over 70% are seen a single time; 17% belongs to the top ten. In regard to this clone: The antigen is unknown. One end of the junction does not line up with germline, which may come from a read error.

The CDR3 is 11 amino acids. CDR1 and CDR2 (germline): SQVTM, ANQGSEA. The receptor was isolated from a human donor with alopecia areata. The sample consisted of CD8+ T cells sorted from blood, taken between weeks 43 and 45, from a patient treated with tofacitinib. This rearrangement joins TRBV29-1 to TRBJ2-4; D not certain. The CDR3 DNA reads TGCAGCGTTGTAGCCAAAAACAATCAGTACTTC. Protein product: CSVVAKNNQYF. Drawing the rest from reference TRBV29-1 and TRBJ2-4, the complete variable domain is SAVISQKPSRDICQRGTSLTIQCQVDSQVTMMFWYRQQPGQSLTLIATANQGSEATYESGFVIDKFPISRPNLTFSTLTVSNMSPEDSSIYLCSVVAKNNQYFGAGTRLSVL.